This T cell receptor (beta chain) was captured by sequencing in a study of blood T cell repertoires in COVID-19. Study details: In each case, the material was cDNA or gDNA derived from T cells, B-cell-depleted T cells, or PBMCs.

In the source study's methods: Counts of nucleated cells, estimated from reference gene primer amplification, were obtained. TCRdb keeps only in-frame clones here, not all; method: immunoSEQ multiplex PCR. The V and J calls and clone size were taken over from that table, and D and trimming were inferred from the DNA. The sample holds nearly 250,000 clones, about 84% seen once. V dropped 0 bases and J dropped 3 bases, with 5 bases sitting between them. This CDR3 is 13 amino acids long. Per the germline V gene, CDR1 is MNHEY and CDR2 is SVGAGI. The clonotype comes from a woman older than 75 with COVID-19, enrolled during active disease. The material sequenced was peripheral blood. The J gene is TRBJ2-5, the V gene TRBV6-5; D gene ambiguous. CDR3 sequence: CASSYSQKETQYF. The CDR3 DNA reads as TGTGCCAGCAGTTACTCACAGAAAGAGACCCAGTACTTC.